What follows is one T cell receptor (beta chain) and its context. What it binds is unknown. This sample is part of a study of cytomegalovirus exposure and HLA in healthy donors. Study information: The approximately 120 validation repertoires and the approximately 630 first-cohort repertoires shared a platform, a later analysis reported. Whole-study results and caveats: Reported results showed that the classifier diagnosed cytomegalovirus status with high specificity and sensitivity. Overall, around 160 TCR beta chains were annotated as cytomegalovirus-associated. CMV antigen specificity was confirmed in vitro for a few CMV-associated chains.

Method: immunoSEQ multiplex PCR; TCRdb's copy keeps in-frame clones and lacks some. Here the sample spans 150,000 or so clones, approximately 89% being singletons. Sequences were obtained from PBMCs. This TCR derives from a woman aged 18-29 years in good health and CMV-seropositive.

CDR3 DNA sequence: TGTGCCTGGGGGCAGGAGGACGCCAGGACAGGGGAGACTGAAGCTTTCTTT. It yields the protein CAWGQEDARTGETEAFF. The chain employs TRBV30 and TRBJ1-1, with TRBD1 identical over 9 bases. The germline V gene encodes CDR1 GTSNPN and CDR2 SVGIG (reference sequence). There are 17 residues in the CDR3. After removal of 5 bases from V and 5 bases from J, the junction contained 18 bases not matched to a gene.